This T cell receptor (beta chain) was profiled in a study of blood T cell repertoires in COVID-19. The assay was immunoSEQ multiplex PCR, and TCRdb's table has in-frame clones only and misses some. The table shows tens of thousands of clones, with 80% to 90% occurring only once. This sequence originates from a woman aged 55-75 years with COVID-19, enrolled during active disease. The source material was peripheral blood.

The CDR3 sequence: CASSIQTRGTEAFF. In nucleotides, the CDR3 is TGTGCCAGTAGTATCCAGACCAGGGGCACTGAAGCTTTCTTT. The rearrangement joins TRBV19 to TRBJ1-1; tentatively, D is TRBD1 (6 bases). Germline lookup yields CDR1 LNHDA and CDR2 SQIVND (reference sequence). Trimming removed 3 bases at V and 4 bases at J, with 12 bases between. The CDR3 extends over 14 amino acids.